The T cell receptor (beta chain) under discussion was sequenced for a study of beta chain features in type 1 diabetes. General study findings and limits: The study notes PCR might favor shorter templates equally in patients and controls. The study found moderately but significantly shorter TCRB CDR3s in all four CD4+ subsets of Type 1 diabetes patients. The study found that naive, central memory and Treg TCRB repertoires appeared more similar in patients than in healthy donors. For type 1 diabetes patients, VDJ junctions showed fewer insertions and more deletions.

A few counts support this clone. Its antigen remains unknown. Without exception, sorted populations had purity beyond 95%. The length of the CDR3 is 14 residues. The V gene lost 6 bases and the J gene lost 2 bases, with 14 bases spanning the gap. Germline loops: CDR1 SGHTA, CDR2 FQGNSA. All of the isolated RNA was reverse transcribed, so expressed TCRB transcripts were sequenced. Assay used: immunoSEQ multiplex PCR; TCRdb lists only in-frame clones, some missing. The sample gives about 44,000 clones, over 60% of which show up once; about 2.1% is in the top ten. The chain employs TRBV7-2 and TRBJ2-7, with a weak D call TRBD2 (6 bases). The sequence was obtained from a woman under 30 with type 1 diabetes. Sequencing input: Tregs from blood. The DNA of the CDR3 is TGTGCCAGCAGGCCGGGACTGCGGACCTACGAGCAGTACTTC. Translating it yields CASRPGLRTYEQYF. The variable domain in full, completed from reference TRBV7-2 and TRBJ2-7, reads GAGVSQSPSNKVTEKGKDVELRCDPISGHTALYWYRQSLGQGLEFLIYFQGNSAPDKSGLPSDRFSAERTGGSVSTLTIQRTQQEDSAVYLCASRPGLRTYEQYFGPGTRLTVT.